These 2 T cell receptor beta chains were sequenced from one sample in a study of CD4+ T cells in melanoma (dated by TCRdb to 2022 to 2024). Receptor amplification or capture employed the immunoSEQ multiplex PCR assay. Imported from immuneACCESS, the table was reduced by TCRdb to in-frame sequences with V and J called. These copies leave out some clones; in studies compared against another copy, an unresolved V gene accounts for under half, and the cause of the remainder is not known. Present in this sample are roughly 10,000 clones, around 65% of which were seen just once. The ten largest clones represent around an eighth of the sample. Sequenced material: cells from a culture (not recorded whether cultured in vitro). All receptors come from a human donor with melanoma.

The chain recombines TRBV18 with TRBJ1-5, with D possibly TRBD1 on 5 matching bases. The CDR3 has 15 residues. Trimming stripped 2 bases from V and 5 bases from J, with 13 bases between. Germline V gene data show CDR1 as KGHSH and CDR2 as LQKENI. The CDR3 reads CASSPGMGGDQPQHF. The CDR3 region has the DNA TGTGCCAGCTCACCAGGGATGGGGGGAGATCAGCCCCAGCATTTT.

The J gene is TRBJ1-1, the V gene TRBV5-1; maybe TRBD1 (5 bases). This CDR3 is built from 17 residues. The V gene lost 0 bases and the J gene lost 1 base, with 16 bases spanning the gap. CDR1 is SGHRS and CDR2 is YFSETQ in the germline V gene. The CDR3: CASSLARGGRTNTEAFF. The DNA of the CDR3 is TGCGCCAGCAGCTTGGCCCGGGGGGGTCGGACGAACACTGAAGCTTTCTTT.